These T cell receptor beta chains were read from a single sample in a study of siplizumab effects on memory and regulatory T cells. Using immunoSEQ multiplex PCR, the repertoire was profiled, and TCRdb retains in-frame clones only, with some absent. The sample includes about 94,000 clones, approximately 95% of them seen just once. The sample comprised non-Treg CD4+ T cells sorted from blood. These receptors all come from a human donor in good health. Each CDR3 is given with its conserved first and last residue. Fields, in order: clone size, D gene, V gene, J gene, CDR3 protein, CDR3 DNA. D genes are given only for firm matches. Some rows have no size entry. The others give once, few or many, or a class for an expanded clone.

clone size: NA; D gene: TRBD2; V gene: TRBV6-1; J gene: TRBJ2-1; CDR3 protein: CASSDGTSDSQFF; CDR3 DNA: TGTGCCAGCAGTGATGGGACTAGCGATTCGCAGTTCTTC
clone size: NA; D gene: NA; V gene: TRBV7-8; J gene: TRBJ2-3; CDR3 protein: CASTGAPRGTDTQYF; CDR3 DNA: TGTGCCAGCACCGGGGCGCCCCGGGGCACAGATACGCAGTATTTT
clone size: NA; D gene: NA; V gene: TRBV6-6; J gene: TRBJ2-7; CDR3 protein: CASRSGGLEQYF; CDR3 DNA: TGTGCCAGCAGGAGTGGGGGCCTCGAGCAGTACTTC
clone size: NA; D gene: NA; V gene: TRBV29-1; J gene: TRBJ1-5; CDR3 protein: CSVADNSNQPQHF; CDR3 DNA: TGCAGCGTTGCGGATAATAGCAATCAGCCCCAGCATTTT
clone size: NA; D gene: NA; V gene: TRBV7-3; J gene: TRBJ2-3; CDR3 protein: CASSSGVSTDTQYF; CDR3 DNA: TGTGCCAGCAGCTCCGGAGTTTCCACAGATACGCAGTATTTT
clone size: NA; D gene: NA; V gene: TRBV7-9; J gene: TRBJ1-1; CDR3 protein: CASSPPGQNTEAFF; CDR3 DNA: TGTGCCAGCAGCCCCCCGGGACAGAACACTGAAGCTTTCTTT
clone size: NA; D gene: NA; V gene: TRBV7-8; J gene: TRBJ1-1; CDR3 protein: CASSLEEAFF; CDR3 DNA: TGTGCCAGCAGCTTAGAGGAAGCTTTCTTT
clone size: NA; D gene: TRBD1; V gene: TRBV5-1; J gene: TRBJ1-2; CDR3 protein: CASSEQGAGGYTF; CDR3 DNA: TGCGCCAGCAGCGAACAGGGGGCTGGGGGCTACACCTTC
clone size: NA; D gene: NA; V gene: TRBV30; J gene: TRBJ1-4; CDR3 protein: CAWSVGEKLFF; CDR3 DNA: TGTGCCTGGAGTGTGGGTGAAAAACTGTTTTTT
clone size: NA; D gene: NA; V gene: TRBV7-2; J gene: TRBJ2-7; CDR3 protein: CASSLTDSYEQYF; CDR3 DNA: TGTGCCAGCAGCTTAACGGACAGCTACGAGCAGTACTTC
clone size: NA; D gene: NA; V gene: TRBV29-1; J gene: TRBJ1-3; CDR3 protein: CSVEWGHSSGNTIYF; CDR3 DNA: TGCAGCGTTGAATGGGGGCATTCCTCTGGAAACACCATATATTTT
clone size: NA; D gene: TRBD2; V gene: TRBV7-2; J gene: TRBJ2-2; CDR3 protein: CASSRTSANTGELFF; CDR3 DNA: TGTGCCAGCAGTAGGACTAGCGCGAACACCGGGGAGCTGTTTTTT
clone size: NA; D gene: NA; V gene: TRBV6-5; J gene: TRBJ2-6; CDR3 protein: CASSYDSSGANVLTF; CDR3 DNA: TGTGCCAGCAGTTACGACAGCTCTGGGGCCAACGTCCTGACTTTC
clone size: NA; D gene: TRBD1; V gene: TRBV27; J gene: TRBJ1-2; CDR3 protein: CASSFQGALGYTF; CDR3 DNA: TGTGCCAGCAGTTTCCAGGGGGCGCTGGGCTACACCTTC
clone size: NA; D gene: NA; V gene: TRBV27; J gene: TRBJ2-1; CDR3 protein: CASSGWGNHNEQFF; CDR3 DNA: TGTGCCAGCAGTGGGTGGGGCAATCACAATGAGCAGTTCTTC
clone size: once; D gene: NA; V gene: TRBV5-1; J gene: TRBJ2-7; CDR3 protein: CASSGRTGSYEQYF; CDR3 DNA: TGCGCCAGCAGCGGACGGACGGGGTCCTACGAGCAGTACTTC
clone size: NA; D gene: TRBD2; V gene: TRBV11-2; J gene: TRBJ2-1; CDR3 protein: CASSYGGQVVSSGRGEQFF; CDR3 DNA: TGTGCCAGCAGCTACGGCGGACAGGTTGTGTCTAGCGGGAGGGGTGAGCAGTTCTTC
clone size: once; D gene: TRBD1; V gene: TRBV5-4; J gene: TRBJ1-1; CDR3 protein: CASRGTASQEAEAFF; CDR3 DNA: TGTGCCAGCCGGGGGACAGCGTCCCAGGAGGCTGAAGCTTTCTTT
clone size: NA; D gene: NA; V gene: TRBV30; J gene: TRBJ1-6; CDR3 protein: CAWSVWTPDPYRDSPLHF; CDR3 DNA: TGTGCCTGGAGTGTATGGACACCAGATCCGTATAGGGATTCACCCCTCCACTTT
clone size: NA; D gene: NA; V gene: TRBV7-2; J gene: TRBJ2-1; CDR3 protein: CASSKRTASYNEQFF; CDR3 DNA: TGTGCCAGCAGCAAACGGACAGCTTCCTACAATGAGCAGTTCTTC
clone size: NA; D gene: NA; V gene: TRBV11-3; J gene: TRBJ1-1; CDR3 protein: CASSFTEERAFF; CDR3 DNA: TGTGCCAGCAGCTTTACCGAGGAGAGAGCTTTCTTT
clone size: NA; D gene: NA; V gene: TRBV2; J gene: TRBJ2-4; CDR3 protein: CASSVRNIQYF; CDR3 DNA: TGTGCCAGCAGTGTTAGAAACATTCAGTACTTC
clone size: NA; D gene: NA; V gene: TRBV11-2; J gene: TRBJ2-7; CDR3 protein: CASSRTGTKTYEQYF; CDR3 DNA: TGTGCCAGCAGCCGGACCGGGACAAAGACCTACGAGCAGTACTTC
clone size: NA; D gene: TRBD2; V gene: TRBV6-6; J gene: TRBJ2-2; CDR3 protein: CASVRGRASGELFF; CDR3 DNA: TGTGCCAGTGTGCGCGGGAGGGCCTCCGGGGAGCTGTTTTTT
clone size: NA; D gene: NA; V gene: TRBV2; J gene: TRBJ1-5; CDR3 protein: CASSGRRTSNQPQHF; CDR3 DNA: TGTGCCAGCAGTGGTCGCAGGACCAGCAATCAGCCCCAGCATTTT